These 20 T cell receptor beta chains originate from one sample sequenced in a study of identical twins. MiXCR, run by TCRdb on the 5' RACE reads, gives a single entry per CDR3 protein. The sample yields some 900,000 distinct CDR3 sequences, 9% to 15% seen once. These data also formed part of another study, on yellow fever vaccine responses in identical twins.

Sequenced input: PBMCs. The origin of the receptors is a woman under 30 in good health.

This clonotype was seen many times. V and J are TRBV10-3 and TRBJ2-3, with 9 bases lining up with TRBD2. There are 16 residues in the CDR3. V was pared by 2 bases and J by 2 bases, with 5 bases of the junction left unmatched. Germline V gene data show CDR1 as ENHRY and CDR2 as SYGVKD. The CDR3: CAISETSGLATDTQYF. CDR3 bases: TGTGCCATCAGTGAGACTAGCGGGCTGGCCACAGATACGCAGTATTTT.

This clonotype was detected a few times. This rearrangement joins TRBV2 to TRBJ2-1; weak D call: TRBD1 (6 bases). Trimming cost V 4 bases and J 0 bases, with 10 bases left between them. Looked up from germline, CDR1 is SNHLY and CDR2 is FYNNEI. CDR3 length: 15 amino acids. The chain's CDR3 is CASSGQVSSYNEQFF. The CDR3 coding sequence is TGTGCCAGCAGTGGACAGGTGAGCTCCTACAATGAGCAGTTCTTC. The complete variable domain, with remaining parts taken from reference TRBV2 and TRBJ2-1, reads EPEVTQTPSHQVTQMGQEVILRCVPISNHLYFYWYRQILGQKVEFLVSFYNNEISEKSEIFDDQFSVERPDGSNFTLKIRSTKLEDSAMYFCASSGQVSSYNEQFFGPGTRLTVL.

The CDR3 spells CASSLGLGVGFF. CDR3 sequence (DNA): TGTGCCAGCAGCTTAGGACTAGGGGTTGGGTTCTTC. The chain is built from TRBV7-9 and TRBJ2-1; tentative D call: TRBD2 (6 bases). The CDR3 is made up of 12 amino acids. Trimming cost V 1 base and J 15 bases, with 13 bases left between them. Germline V gene sequence: CDR1 SEHNR, CDR2 FQNEAQ (reference sequence). Filled out from reference TRBV7-9 and TRBJ2-1, the complete variable domain reads DTGVSQNPRHKITKRGQNVTFRCDPISEHNRLYWYRQTLGQGPEFLTYFQNEAQLEKSRLLSDRFSAERPKGSFSTLEIQRTEQGDSAMYLCASSLGLGVGFFGPGTRLTVL.

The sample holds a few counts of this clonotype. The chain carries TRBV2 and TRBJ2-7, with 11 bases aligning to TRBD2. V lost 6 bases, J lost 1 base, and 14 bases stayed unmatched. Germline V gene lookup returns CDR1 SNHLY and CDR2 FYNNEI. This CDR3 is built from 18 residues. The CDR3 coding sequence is TGTGCCAGCAGCGGGGGCCTACTAGCGGGAGAGAGGTCCTACGAGCAGTACTTC. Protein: CASSGGLLAGERSYEQYF.

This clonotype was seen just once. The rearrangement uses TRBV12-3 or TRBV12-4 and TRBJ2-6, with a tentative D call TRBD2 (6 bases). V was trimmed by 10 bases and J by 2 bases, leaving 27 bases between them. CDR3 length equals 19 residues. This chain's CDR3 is CAIRFREAFDFAGANVLTF. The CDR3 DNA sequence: TGTGCCATCAGATTCAGGGAGGCCTTTGACTTCGCTGGGGCCAACGTCCTGACTTTC.

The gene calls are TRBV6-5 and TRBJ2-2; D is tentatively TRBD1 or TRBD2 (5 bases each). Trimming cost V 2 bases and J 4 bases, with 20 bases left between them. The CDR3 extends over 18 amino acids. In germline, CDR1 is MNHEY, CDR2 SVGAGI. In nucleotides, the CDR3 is TGTGCCAGCAGTTACGAGACCATTGGGACGGGGCCCACCGGGGAGCTGTTTTTT. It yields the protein CASSYETIGTGPTGELFF.

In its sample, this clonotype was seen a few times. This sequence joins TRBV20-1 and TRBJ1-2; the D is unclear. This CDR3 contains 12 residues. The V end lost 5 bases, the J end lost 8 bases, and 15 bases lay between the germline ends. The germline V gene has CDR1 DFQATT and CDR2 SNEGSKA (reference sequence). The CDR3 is CSASAGIGGYTF. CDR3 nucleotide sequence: TGCAGTGCTTCCGCCGGGATAGGCGGCTACACCTTC.

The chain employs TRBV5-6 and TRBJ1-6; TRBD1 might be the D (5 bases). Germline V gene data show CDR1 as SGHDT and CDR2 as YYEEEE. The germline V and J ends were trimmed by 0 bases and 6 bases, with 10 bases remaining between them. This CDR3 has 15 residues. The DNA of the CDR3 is TGTGCCAGCAGCTTGGGCGGGACGATTAATTCACCCCTCCACTTT. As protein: CASSLGGTINSPLHF.

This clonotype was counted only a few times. The CDR3 sequence: CASSLSTGGAGDWPQHF. CDR3 nucleotides: TGTGCCAGCAGTTTATCAACCGGTGGGGCAGGGGACTGGCCCCAGCATTTT. The chain employs TRBV28 and TRBJ1-5; possibly TRBD1 for D (6 bases). The CDR3 is 17 amino acids. Germline CDR1 is MDHEN and CDR2 is SYDVKM. Deletions cut 1 base from V and 9 bases from J, with 22 bases between.

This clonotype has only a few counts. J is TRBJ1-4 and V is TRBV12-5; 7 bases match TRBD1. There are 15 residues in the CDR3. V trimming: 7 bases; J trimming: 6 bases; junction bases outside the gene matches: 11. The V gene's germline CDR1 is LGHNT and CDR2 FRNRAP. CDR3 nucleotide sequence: TGTGCTAGTGCCACTAGGGGACAGTCCCATGAAAAACTGTTTTTT. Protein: CASATRGQSHEKLFF.

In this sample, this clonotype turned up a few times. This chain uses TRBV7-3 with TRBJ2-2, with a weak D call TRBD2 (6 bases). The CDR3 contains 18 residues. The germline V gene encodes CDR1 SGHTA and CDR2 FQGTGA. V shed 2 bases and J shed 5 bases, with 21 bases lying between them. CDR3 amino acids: CASSLYQTSGVRTGELFF. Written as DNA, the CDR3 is TGTGCCAGCAGCTTATATCAGACATCGGGAGTGAGGACCGGGGAGCTGTTTTTT.

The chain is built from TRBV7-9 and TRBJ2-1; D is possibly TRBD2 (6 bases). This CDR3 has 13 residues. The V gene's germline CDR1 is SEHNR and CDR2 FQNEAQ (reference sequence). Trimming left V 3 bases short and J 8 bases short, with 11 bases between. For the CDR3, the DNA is TGTGCCAGCAGCTTGCCTAGCGACGATGAGCAGTTCTTC. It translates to CASSLPSDDEQFF.

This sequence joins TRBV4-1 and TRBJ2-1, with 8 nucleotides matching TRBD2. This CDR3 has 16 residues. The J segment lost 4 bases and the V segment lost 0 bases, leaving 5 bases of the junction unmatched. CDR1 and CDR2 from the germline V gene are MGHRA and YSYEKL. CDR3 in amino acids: CASSQEWSGGYNEQFF. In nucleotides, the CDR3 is TGCGCCAGCAGCCAAGAGTGGAGCGGGGGATACAATGAGCAGTTCTTC.

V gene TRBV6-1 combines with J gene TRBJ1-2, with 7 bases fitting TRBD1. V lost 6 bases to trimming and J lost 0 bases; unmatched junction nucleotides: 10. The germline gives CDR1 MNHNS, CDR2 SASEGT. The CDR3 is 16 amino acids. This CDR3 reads CASRSPGQRPNYGYTF. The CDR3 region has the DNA TGTGCCAGCAGATCGCCGGGACAGAGACCTAACTATGGCTACACCTTC.

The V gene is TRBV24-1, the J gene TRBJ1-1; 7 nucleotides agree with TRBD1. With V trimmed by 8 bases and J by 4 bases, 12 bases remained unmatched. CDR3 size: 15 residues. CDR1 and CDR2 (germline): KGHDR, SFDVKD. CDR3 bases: TGTGCCACCAAGGTAGTGGGACAGCGGGGCACTGAAGCTTTCTTT. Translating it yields CATKVVGQRGTEAFF.

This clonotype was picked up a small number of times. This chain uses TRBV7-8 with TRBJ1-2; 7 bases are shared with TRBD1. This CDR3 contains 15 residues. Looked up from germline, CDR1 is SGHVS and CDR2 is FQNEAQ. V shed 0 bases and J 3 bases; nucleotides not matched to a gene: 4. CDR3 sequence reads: CASSLAPGGDYGYTF. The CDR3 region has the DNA TGTGCCAGCAGCTTAGCCCCAGGGGGAGACTATGGCTACACCTTC.

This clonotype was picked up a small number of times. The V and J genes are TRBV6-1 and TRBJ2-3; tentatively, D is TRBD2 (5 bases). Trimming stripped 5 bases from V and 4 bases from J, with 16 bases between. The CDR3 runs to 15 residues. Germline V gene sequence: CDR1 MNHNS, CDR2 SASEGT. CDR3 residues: CASSPGLATPDTQYF. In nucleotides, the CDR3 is TGTGCCAGCAGTCCTGGACTGGCTACACCAGATACGCAGTATTTT.

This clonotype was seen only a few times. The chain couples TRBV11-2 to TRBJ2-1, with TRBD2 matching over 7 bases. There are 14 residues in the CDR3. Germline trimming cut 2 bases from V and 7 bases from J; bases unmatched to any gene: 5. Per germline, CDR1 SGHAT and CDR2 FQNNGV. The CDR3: CASSLRDYGNEQFF. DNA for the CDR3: TGTGCCAGCAGCTTACGGGACTACGGTAATGAGCAGTTCTTC.

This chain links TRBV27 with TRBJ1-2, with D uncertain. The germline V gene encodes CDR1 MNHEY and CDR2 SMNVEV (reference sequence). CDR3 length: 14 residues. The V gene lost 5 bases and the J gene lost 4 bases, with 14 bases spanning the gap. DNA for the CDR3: TGTGCCAGCAGTATGGACTCGGCCACCTATGGCTACACCTTC. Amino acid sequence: CASSMDSATYGYTF.

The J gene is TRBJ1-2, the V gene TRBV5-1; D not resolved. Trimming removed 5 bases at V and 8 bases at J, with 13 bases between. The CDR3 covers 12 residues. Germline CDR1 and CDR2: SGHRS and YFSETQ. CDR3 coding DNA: TGCGCCAGCAGTCGCGGCCAGGCAGGCTACACCTTC. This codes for CASSRGQAGYTF.